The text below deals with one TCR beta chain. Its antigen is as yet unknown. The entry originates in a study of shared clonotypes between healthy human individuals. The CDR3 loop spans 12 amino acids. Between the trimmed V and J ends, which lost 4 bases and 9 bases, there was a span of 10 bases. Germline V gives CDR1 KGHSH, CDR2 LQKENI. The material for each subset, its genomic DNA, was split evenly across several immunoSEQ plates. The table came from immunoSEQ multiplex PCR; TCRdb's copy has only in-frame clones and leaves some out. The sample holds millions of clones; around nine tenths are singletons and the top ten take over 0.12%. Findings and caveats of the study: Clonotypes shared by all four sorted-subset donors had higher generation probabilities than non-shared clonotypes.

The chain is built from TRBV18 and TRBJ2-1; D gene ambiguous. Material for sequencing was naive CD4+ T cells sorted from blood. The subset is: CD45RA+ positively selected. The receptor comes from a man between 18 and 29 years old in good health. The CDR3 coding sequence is TGTGCCAGCTCACAATGGGCGTCTGAGCAGTTCTTC. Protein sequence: CASSQWASEQFF.